The entry below gives a single T cell receptor beta chain sequence along with its context. No antigen is known for it. This CDR3 is built from 15 residues. Per germline, CDR1 SGHTA and CDR2 FQGNSA. The V and J ends lost 1 base and 0 bases respectively, with 9 bases between them. The data belong to a study of shared clonotypes between healthy human individuals. Whole-study results and caveats: Sample collection involved blood only; tissue repertoires are likely different. Owing to a small donor count, the genetic and exposure-history diversity represented was limited. The sharing of about 5% of naive CD4 clonotypes was seen across a handful of donors.

The assay was immunoSEQ multiplex PCR, and TCRdb's table has in-frame clones only and misses some. The sample consists of under 2.5 million clones, approximately 90% of them appearing once. Material for sequencing was naive CD4+ T cells from PBMCs. Described subset: CD45RA+ positively selected. This TCR came from a man aged 18-30 years in good health. Some clones in this sample may be carry-over from other donors' samples. This sequence joins TRBV7-2 and TRBJ1-1, with D perhaps TRBD1 (5 bases). DNA for the CDR3: TGTGCCAGCAGCTTAGGGGACGGCTTGAACACTGAAGCTTTCTTT. Amino acid sequence: CASSLGDGLNTEAFF.